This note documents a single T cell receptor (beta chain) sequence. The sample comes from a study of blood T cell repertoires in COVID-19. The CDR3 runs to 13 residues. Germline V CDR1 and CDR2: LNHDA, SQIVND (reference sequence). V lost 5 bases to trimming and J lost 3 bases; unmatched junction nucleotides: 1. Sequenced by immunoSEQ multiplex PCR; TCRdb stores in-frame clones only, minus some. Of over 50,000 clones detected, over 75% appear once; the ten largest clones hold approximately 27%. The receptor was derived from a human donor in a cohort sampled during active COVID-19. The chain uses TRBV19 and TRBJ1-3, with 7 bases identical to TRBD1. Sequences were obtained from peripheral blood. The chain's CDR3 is CASSRQGGNTIYF. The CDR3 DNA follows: TGTGCCAGTAGTCGACAGGGTGGAAACACCATATATTTT.